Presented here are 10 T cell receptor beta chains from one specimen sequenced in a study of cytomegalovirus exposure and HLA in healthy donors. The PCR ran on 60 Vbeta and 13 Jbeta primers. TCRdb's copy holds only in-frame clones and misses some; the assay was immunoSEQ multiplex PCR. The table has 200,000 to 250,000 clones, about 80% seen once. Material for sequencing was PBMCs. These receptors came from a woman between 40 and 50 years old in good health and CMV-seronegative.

The CDR3 DNA reads as TGTGCCAGCAGCACCGGACTAGCGGGGGGGCCGGGGGAGCTGTTTTTT. As protein: CASSTGLAGGPGELFF. The rearrangement uses TRBV5-6 and TRBJ2-2; 15 nucleotides agree with TRBD2. CDR1 and CDR2 (germline): SGHDT, YYEEEE. This CDR3 spans 16 amino acids. Germline trimming cut 4 bases from V and 8 bases from J; bases unmatched to any gene: 6.

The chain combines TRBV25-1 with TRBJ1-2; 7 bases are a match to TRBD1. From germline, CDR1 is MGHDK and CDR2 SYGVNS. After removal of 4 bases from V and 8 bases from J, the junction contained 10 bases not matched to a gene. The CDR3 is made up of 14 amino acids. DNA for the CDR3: TGTGCCAGCAGTGCCCGGGGAACAGGGGACGGCTACACCTTC. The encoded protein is CASSARGTGDGYTF.

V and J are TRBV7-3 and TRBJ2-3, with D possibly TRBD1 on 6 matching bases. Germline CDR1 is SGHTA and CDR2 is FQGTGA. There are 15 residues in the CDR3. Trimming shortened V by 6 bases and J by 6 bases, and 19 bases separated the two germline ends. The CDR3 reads CASSPAQGGLDTQYF. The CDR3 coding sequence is TGTGCCAGCAGTCCGGCACAGGGCGGTTTGGATACGCAGTATTTT.

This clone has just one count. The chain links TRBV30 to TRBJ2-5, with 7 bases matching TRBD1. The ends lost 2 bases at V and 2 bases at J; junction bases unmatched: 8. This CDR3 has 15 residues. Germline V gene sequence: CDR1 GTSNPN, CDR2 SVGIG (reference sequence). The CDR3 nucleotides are TGTGCCTGGAGTAAAGGGGGCAGATCTCAAGAGACCCAGTACTTC. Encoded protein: CAWSKGGRSQETQYF.

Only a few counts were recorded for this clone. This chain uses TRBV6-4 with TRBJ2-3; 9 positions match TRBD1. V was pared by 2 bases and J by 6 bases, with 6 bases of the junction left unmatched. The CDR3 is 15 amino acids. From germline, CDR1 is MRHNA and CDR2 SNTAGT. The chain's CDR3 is CASSDSGQGSDTQYF. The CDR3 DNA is TGTGCCAGCAGTGACAGTGGACAGGGGAGTGATACGCAGTATTTT.

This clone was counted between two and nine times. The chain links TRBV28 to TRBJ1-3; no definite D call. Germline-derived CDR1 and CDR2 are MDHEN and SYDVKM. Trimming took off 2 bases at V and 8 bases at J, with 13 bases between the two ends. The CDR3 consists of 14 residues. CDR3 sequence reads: CASSLPGVSDTIYF. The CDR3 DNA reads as TGTGCCAGCAGTTTACCCGGGGTTAGTGACACCATATATTTT.

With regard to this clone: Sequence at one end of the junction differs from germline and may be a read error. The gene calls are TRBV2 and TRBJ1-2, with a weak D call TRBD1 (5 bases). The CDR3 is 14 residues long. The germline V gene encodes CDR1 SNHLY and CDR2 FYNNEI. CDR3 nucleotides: TGTGCCAGCGGTGAAAAGGGGCGTAGCTATGGCTACACCTTC. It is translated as CASGEKGRSYGYTF.

The CDR3 region is CASSGGGLVYEQYF. CDR3 sequence (DNA): TGTGCCAGCAGCGGTGGGGGGTTGGTCTACGAGCAGTACTTC. The V and J genes are TRBV25-1 and TRBJ2-7, with D perhaps TRBD2 (6 bases). Germline CDR1 is MGHDK and CDR2 is SYGVNS. This CDR3 comprises 14 residues. Trimming took off 6 bases at V and 3 bases at J, with 15 bases between the two ends.

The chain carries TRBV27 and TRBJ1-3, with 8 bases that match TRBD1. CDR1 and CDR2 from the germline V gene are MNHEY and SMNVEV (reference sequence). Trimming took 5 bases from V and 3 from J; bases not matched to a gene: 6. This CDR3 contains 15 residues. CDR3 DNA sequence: TGTGCCAGCAGTCCGCGACAGGGGAGTGGAAACACCATATATTTT. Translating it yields CASSPRQGSGNTIYF.

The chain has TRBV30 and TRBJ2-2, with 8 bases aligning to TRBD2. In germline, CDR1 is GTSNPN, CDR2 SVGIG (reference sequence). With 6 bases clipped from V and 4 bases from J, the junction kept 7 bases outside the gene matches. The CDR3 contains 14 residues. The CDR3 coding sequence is TGTGCCTGTAACGGGGGGGCGGGCACCGGGGAGCTGTTTTTT. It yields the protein CACNGGAGTGELFF. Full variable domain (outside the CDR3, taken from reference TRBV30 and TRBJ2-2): SQTIHQWPATLVQPVGSPLSLECTVEGTSNPNLYWYRQAAGRGLQLLFYSVGIGQISSEVPQNLSASRPQDRQFILSSKKLLLSDSGFYLCACNGGAGTGELFFGEGSRLTVL.